The rows below give T cell receptor beta chains drawn from one sample of a study of blood T cell repertoires in COVID-19. The assay was immunoSEQ multiplex PCR, and TCRdb's table has in-frame clones only and misses some. The repertoire includes over 150,000 clones, about four fifths of them detected once, and roughly 12% sits in the top ten. The specimen was peripheral blood. These receptors came from a woman of 80 years or more with COVID-19, enrolled during active disease. Both conserved end residues are part of each CDR3. The order of the fields is CDR3 length, clone size, J gene, V gene, D gene, CDR3 DNA, CDR3 protein. The D gene is left open where the match is weak. Some rows have no size entry. The others give once, few or many, or a class for an expanded clone.

15	NA	TRBJ2-7	TRBV28	TRBD2	TGTGCCAGTTTAGTCGGACTAGCGGGAGACTACGAGCAGTACTTC	CASLVGLAGDYEQYF
14	few	TRBJ1-1	TRBV3-1/TRBV3-2	NA	TGTGCCAGCAGCCAAGAGACAGGGAACACTGAAGCTTTCTTT	CASSQETGNTEAFF
13	NA	TRBJ2-1	TRBV18	NA	TGTGCCAGCTCACCTGGAGGGCCAAGTGAGCAGTTCTTC	CASSPGGPSEQFF
11	few	TRBJ1-5	TRBV10-1	NA	TGCGCCAGGGAACAGTATCAGCCCCAGCATTTT	CAREQYQPQHF
16	NA	TRBJ1-2	TRBV19	NA	TGTGCCAGTAGGCCCCCCGGTGTGGGGGCGAGCTATGGCTACACCTTC	CASRPPGVGASYGYTF
13	few	TRBJ1-5	TRBV6-6	NA	TGTGCCAGCAGTTGGGACACCCGAACAGCCCAGCATTTT	CASSWDTRTAQHF
17	NA	TRBJ2-1	TRBV5-1	TRBD2	TGCGCCAGCAGCCCGGGACTAGCGGGGGGATCCTACAATGAGCAGTTCTTC	CASSPGLAGGSYNEQFF
11	NA	TRBJ2-1	TRBV20-1	NA	TGCAGTGCTTACTATCGCGATGAGCAGTTCTTC	CSAYYRDEQFF
14	NA	TRBJ1-2	TRBV3-1/TRBV3-2	TRBD1	TGTGCCAGCAGCCTTCGACAGGGTAAAAGTGGCTACACCTTC	CASSLRQGKSGYTF
13	NA	TRBJ2-1	TRBV5-6	NA	TGTGCCAGCAGCGTTGGACTCAACAATGAGCAGTTCTTC	CASSVGLNNEQFF
17	NA	TRBJ2-5	TRBV9	TRBD2	TGTGCCAGCAGCCCCGGGGGAGCGGGAGTATGGGAAGAGACCCAGTACTTC	CASSPGGAGVWEETQYF
14	few	TRBJ2-7	TRBV5-6	NA	TGTGCCAGCAGCCCCATCAGTAAAACCTACGAGCAGTACTTC	CASSPISKTYEQYF
15	NA	TRBJ1-1	TRBV10-3	NA	TGTGCCATCAGTGAGGTCGGGGGTTGGAACACTGAAGCTTTCTTT	CAISEVGGWNTEAFF
18	NA	TRBJ1-5	TRBV6-1	TRBD1	TGTGCCAGCAGTGATGGTGCAGGGGGCGCAGGTTTTGGGCAGCCCCAGCATTTT	CASSDGAGGAGFGQPQHF
17	NA	TRBJ1-4	TRBV6-6	TRBD1	TGTGCCAGCAGTCCCCGGGACAGGGAAAGGGCTAATGAAAAACTGTTTTTT	CASSPRDRERANEKLFF
17	NA	TRBJ2-5	TRBV2	TRBD2	TGTGCCAGCAGTGAACTCCCTTCCCGGGGGGGGCAAGAGACCCAGTACTTC	CASSELPSRGGQETQYF
16	once	TRBJ1-4	TRBV2	TRBD1	TGTGCCAGCAGTCGACAGGGGCTTCCGACTAATGAAAAACTGTTTTTT	CASSRQGLPTNEKLFF
18	NA	TRBJ2-2	TRBV5-1	TRBD1	TGCGCCAGCAGCCTATCCGGACAGGGAAGGAGGAACACCGGGGAGCTGTTTTTT	CASSLSGQGRRNTGELFF
13	NA	TRBJ1-2	TRBV12-3/TRBV12-4	TRBD1	TGTGCCAGCAGTCCGGGACAGGCATATGGCTACACCTTC	CASSPGQAYGYTF
16	NA	TRBJ2-1	TRBV18	TRBD2	TGTGCCAGCTCACCACCGGATGCGGGGGTTGGTAATGAGCAGTTCTTC	CASSPPDAGVGNEQFF
14	NA	TRBJ1-1	TRBV19	TRBD1	TGTGCCAGTAGTCTAAGACAGGGAATAACTGAAGCTTTCTTT	CASSLRQGITEAFF
17	NA	TRBJ2-2	TRBV24-1	NA	TGTGCCACCAGTGATTCCCACCTCGGAGTGAACACCGGGGAGCTGTTTTTT	CATSDSHLGVNTGELFF
16	NA	TRBJ2-5	TRBV14	NA	TGTGCCAGCAGCCAAGTGGGGGGGCCCCTGGGGGAGACCCAGTACTTC	CASSQVGGPLGETQYF
17	NA	TRBJ1-1	TRBV9	TRBD1	TGTGCCAGCAGTGTATCCGGACAGGGAATCATGAACACTGAAGCTTTCTTT	CASSVSGQGIMNTEAFF
16	NA	TRBJ1-2	TRBV11-3	TRBD1	TGTGCCAGCAGCAAGAGTCGGGACAGGGGGTACTATGGCTACACCTTC	CASSKSRDRGYYGYTF
14	NA	TRBJ1-1	TRBV11-3	NA	TGTGCCAGCAGCTTAGCGCGCCAGAACACTGAAGCTTTCTTT	CASSLARQNTEAFF
11	NA	TRBJ1-2	TRBV7-9	NA	TGTGCCATCCATCTCAGGGGCGGCTACACCTTC	CAIHLRGGYTF
14	few	TRBJ1-2	TRBV28	TRBD1	TGTGCCAGCGACACCCCCCCGACAGGGCAACGCTACACCTTC	CASDTPPTGQRYTF
15	NA	TRBJ2-3	TRBV19	TRBD2	TGTGCCAGTAAACCCTTGGCGGGAGGCTCAGATACGCAGTATTTT	CASKPLAGGSDTQYF
16	NA	TRBJ1-4	TRBV11-2	TRBD1	TGTGCCAGCAGCTTTGGAGTGACAGGGCGTAATGAAAAACTGTTTTTT	CASSFGVTGRNEKLFF
18	NA	TRBJ1-6	TRBV23-1	NA	TGCGCCAGCAGTTTCCCATCCCGGAGCGGGGGCTGGTATTCACCCCTCCACTTT	CASSFPSRSGGWYSPLHF
13	NA	TRBJ1-3	TRBV9	NA	TGTGCCAGCAGCGACAGGGCTGGAAACACCATATATTTT	CASSDRAGNTIYF
13	NA	TRBJ1-6	TRBV9	NA	TGTGCCAGCAGCGGGGACGGGGGTTCACCCCTCCACTTT	CASSGDGGSPLHF